The subject of this entry is one T cell receptor beta chain. Its specificity is not known. This entry comes from a study of T cells expressing NK-cell markers. Study at large: HCMV seropositivity characterized seven of the eight sequenced donors, and seronegativity one.

This CDR3 has 13 amino acids. Germline V CDR1 and CDR2: GTSNPN, SVGIG (reference sequence). Production of TCR beta cDNA relied on 5'RACE template switching with UMIs. From the 5' RACE reads, TCRdb lists one entry per CDR3 protein and no DNA. This sample contains about 160,000 distinct CDR3 sequences. Study findings and constraints: These clonotypes also led the CD3+CD56-NKG2C+ fraction in a handful of donors. For six donors, the dominant NKG2C+ clonotypes made up about 1.0-7.5% of their CD8+ T cells.

This receptor was taken from a woman aged 18-69 years in good health. The sequencing input was blood T cells: a sorted CD56 or NKG2C T cell subset, CD4+ or CD8+ T cells, or bulk PBMC T cells (not recorded which). The gene calls are TRBV30 and TRBJ1-2. This chain's CDR3 is CAWSVNREGGYTF.